Sequencing of this T cell receptor (beta chain) was carried out in a study of shared clonotypes between healthy human individuals. General study findings and limits: The authors expected sequencing depth to affect clonotype sharing among donors.

Sequenced by immunoSEQ multiplex PCR; TCRdb stores in-frame clones only, minus some. The sample contains about 1.5 million clones, roughly 96% of which appear only once. The CDR3 has 14 amino acids. Between the trimmed V and J ends, which lost 2 bases and 0 bases, there was a span of 8 bases. Germline loops: CDR1 SEHNR, CDR2 FQNEAQ (reference sequence). In the case of this clone: Antigen specificity is unknown.

The gene calls are TRBV7-9 and TRBJ2-7; no reliable D call. This clonotype originated in a man younger than 40 in good health. The sample consisted of naive CD4+ T cells sorted from blood. The subset: CD45RA+ positively selected. This chain's CDR3 is CASSLQQSSYEQYF. The CDR3 DNA reads TGTGCCAGCAGCTTACAACAGAGCTCCTACGAGCAGTACTTC. The full variable domain, its missing parts supplied by reference TRBV7-9 and TRBJ2-7, is DTGVSQNPRHKITKRGQNVTFRCDPISEHNRLYWYRQTLGQGPEFLTYFQNEAQLEKSRLLSDRFSAERPKGSFSTLEIQRTEQGDSAMYLCASSLQQSSYEQYFGPGTRLTVT.